These T cell receptor beta chains were read from a single sample in a study of PD-L1 blockade in urothelial cancer. TCRdb keeps only in-frame clones here, not all; method: immunoSEQ multiplex PCR. The table has about 52,000 clones, approximately 84% seen once. The source material was PBMCs, sampled around atezolizumab (anti-PD-L1) treatment. Receptor source: a man aged 50 to 60 with urothelial cancer. Both conserved end residues are part of each CDR3. The D gene is left open where the match is weak. Clone size is not always given. Where it is, it says once, few, many or a class for expanded clones.

j_call,v_call,clone_size,d_call,cdr3_aa,cdr3_nt
TRBJ1-6,TRBV6-1,few,.,CASSERGDSPLHF,TGTGCCAGCAGTGAACGGGGTGATTCACCCCTCCACTTT
TRBJ1-5,TRBV2,once,TRBD1,CASTSTGAIQPQHF,TGTGCCAGCACCTCAACAGGGGCCATTCAGCCCCAGCATTTT
TRBJ2-1,TRBV27,.,.,CASSLSPGLIYNEQFF,TGTGCCAGCAGTTTATCCCCGGGACTCATCTACAATGAGCAGTTCTTC
TRBJ2-1,TRBV11-2,.,TRBD2,CASSLSAGGVNNEQFF,TGTGCCAGCAGCTTATCGGCGGGGGGGGTAAACAATGAGCAGTTCTTC
TRBJ1-1,TRBV9,.,.,CASGRGGTEAFF,TGTGCCAGCGGACGGGGTGGCACTGAAGCTTTCTTT
TRBJ2-4,TRBV11-2,.,TRBD1,CASRTHRGRGSGKNIQYF,TGTGCCAGCAGGACCCACAGGGGGCGCGGATCTGGCAAAAACATTCAGTACTTC
TRBJ2-7,TRBV7-2,.,TRBD2,CASSSGLAGSYEQYF,TGTGCCAGCAGCTCCGGCCTAGCGGGGTCCTACGAGCAGTACTTC
TRBJ2-1,TRBV6-1,.,TRBD2,CASSPLAGGTNEQFF,TGTGCCAGCAGTCCTCTAGCGGGGGGTACAAATGAGCAGTTCTTC
TRBJ2-1,TRBV12-5,.,TRBD1,CASGLVQGAGEQFF,TGTGCTAGTGGTTTGGTACAGGGGGCTGGGGAGCAGTTCTTC
TRBJ2-3,TRBV9,.,.,CASSLRQTDTQYF,TGTGCCAGCAGCCTCCGACAGACAGATACGCAGTATTTT
TRBJ1-2,TRBV27,few,.,CASRYGNYGYTF,TGTGCCAGCAGGTACGGTAACTATGGCTACACCTTC
TRBJ1-1,TRBV6-1,once,.,CASPGQNTEAFF,TGTGCCAGCCCGGGACAGAACACTGAAGCTTTCTTT
TRBJ1-4,TRBV7-2,.,.,CASSLVGGSNEKLFF,TGTGCCAGCAGCTTAGTGGGGGGATCTAATGAAAAACTGTTTTTT
TRBJ1-5,TRBV7-8,few,TRBD1,CASSLDRGGNQPQHF,TGTGCCAGCAGCTTAGACAGGGGAGGCAATCAGCCCCAGCATTTT
TRBJ1-2,TRBV10-3,once,.,CAISERGYDGYTF,TGTGCCATCAGTGAGAGGGGGTACGATGGCTACACCTTC
TRBJ1-2,TRBV6-6,few,.,CASSYSRGDYGYTF,TGTGCCAGCAGTTACTCGAGAGGCGACTATGGCTACACCTTC
TRBJ2-3,TRBV7-7,.,TRBD1,CASSPQVARGPTDTQYF,TGTGCTAGCAGCCCCCAGGTAGCTAGGGGGCCCACAGATACGCAGTATTTT
TRBJ1-2,TRBV29-1,.,.,CSVERQTNWKYGYTF,TGCAGCGTTGAAAGGCAGACTAATTGGAAGTATGGCTACACCTTC
TRBJ2-1,TRBV19,.,.,CASSLGSSSHNEQFF,TGTGCCAGTAGTTTGGGGTCTAGCTCGCACAATGAGCAGTTCTTC
TRBJ2-7,TRBV19,.,TRBD2,CASKAASGIYEQYF,TGTGCCAGTAAGGCGGCTAGCGGGATATACGAGCAGTACTTC
TRBJ1-5,TRBV18,.,TRBD1,CASSPSTGDYQPQHF,TGTGCCAGCTCACCATCCACAGGGGACTATCAGCCCCAGCATTTT
TRBJ2-7,TRBV21-1,.,.,CASSKRPQTDRLSSYEQYF,TGTGCCAGCAGCAAAAGGCCCCAGACAGACCGACTGAGCTCCTACGAGCAGTACTTC
TRBJ2-7,TRBV2,few,.,CASSEGQTFVAYEQYF,TGTGCCAGCAGTGAAGGTCAAACTTTTGTCGCCTACGAGCAGTACTTC
TRBJ2-3,TRBV7-2,.,TRBD2,CASSLEALAGGPQRQTQYF,TGTGCCAGCAGCTTAGAAGCGCTAGCGGGAGGGCCCCAGAGGCAGACGCAGTATTTT
TRBJ2-5,TRBV5-1,.,.,CASSLGAKETQYF,TGCGCCAGCAGCTTGGGGGCCAAGGAGACCCAGTACTTC
TRBJ1-5,TRBV19,.,TRBD1,CASSPTGDNQPQHF,TGTGCCAGTAGTCCGACAGGGGACAATCAGCCCCAGCATTTT
TRBJ2-7,TRBV10-1,.,.,CASSPPGAKEQYF,TGCGCCAGCAGTCCCCCAGGGGCTAAAGAGCAGTACTTC
TRBJ2-1,TRBV9,once,TRBD2,CASSPREAGDSYNEQFF,TGTGCCAGCAGCCCCAGAGAAGCGGGGGACTCCTACAATGAGCAGTTCTTC
TRBJ1-3,TRBV19,.,.,CASSIDSSGNTIYF,TGTGCCAGTAGTATAGACAGCTCTGGAAACACCATATATTTT
TRBJ2-7,TRBV27,.,.,CASSFTGAYEQYF,TGTGCCAGCAGTTTTACGGGAGCCTACGAGCAGTACTTC
TRBJ1-5,TRBV5-4,.,.,CASSFPSGPQHF,TGTGCCAGCAGCTTCCCTTCGGGGCCCCAGCATTTT
TRBJ1-2,TRBV12-5,.,.,CASWDEGRYYGYTF,TGTGCTAGTTGGGATGAGGGAAGGTACTATGGCTACACCTTC
TRBJ2-1,TRBV15,.,.,CATSPPPGRQAAGEQFF,TGTGCCACCAGCCCTCCCCCCGGGCGACAGGCTGCCGGGGAGCAGTTCTTC
TRBJ2-1,TRBV19,.,TRBD2,CASSIEGPLAGVYNEQFF,TGTGCCAGTAGTATTGAGGGGCCCCTAGCGGGGGTTTACAATGAGCAGTTCTTC
TRBJ1-6,TRBV30,.,TRBD1,CAWSLTGVGSPLHF,TGTGCCTGGAGCCTGACAGGGGTGGGTTCACCCCTCCACTTT
TRBJ2-7,TRBV9,.,.,CASSVDRVPYEQYF,TGTGCCAGCAGCGTAGACAGGGTACCCTACGAGCAGTACTTC
TRBJ1-4,TRBV7-9,.,.,CASSLDTGGNEKLFF,TGTGCCAGCAGCTTAGATACCGGCGGTAATGAAAAACTGTTTTTT
TRBJ1-3,TRBV11-2,.,TRBD1,CASSRGQGIGGNTIYF,TGTGCCAGCAGCCGCGGACAGGGCATAGGTGGAAACACCATATATTTT
TRBJ1-2,TRBV30,.,TRBD1,CAWSTGTGLFSGYTF,TGTGCCTGGAGTACCGGGACAGGCCTCTTTTCTGGCTACACCTTC
TRBJ2-5,TRBV10-3,few,.,CAIETNAEETQYF,TGTGCCATCGAGACTAACGCAGAAGAGACCCAGTACTTC
TRBJ2-1,TRBV11-3,.,TRBD2,CASSLEAGGFYNEQFF,TGTGCCAGCAGCTTAGAAGCGGGGGGATTCTACAATGAGCAGTTCTTC
TRBJ2-1,TRBV27,.,TRBD2,CASSLLLAGGGEQFF,TGTGCCAGCAGTTTATTACTAGCGGGAGGGGGGGAGCAGTTCTTC
TRBJ2-1,TRBV11-3,.,TRBD1,CASSSRDRGLLEQFF,TGTGCCAGCAGCTCCCGGGACAGGGGGCTGCTTGAGCAGTTCTTC
TRBJ2-5,TRBV5-4,.,.,CASSVVRGETQYF,TGTGCCAGCAGCGTGGTTAGAGGAGAGACCCAGTACTTC
TRBJ1-1,TRBV29-1,.,.,CSVGRLMNTEAFF,TGCAGCGTTGGCAGGCTCATGAACACTGAAGCTTTCTTT
TRBJ1-5,TRBV7-2,.,.,CASSPRSGLNQPQHF,TGTGCCAGCAGCCCCAGGTCAGGGCTAAATCAGCCCCAGCATTTT
TRBJ2-7,TRBV7-2,.,.,CASSRVPGQNYEQYF,TGTGCCAGCAGCAGGGTTCCAGGGCAGAACTACGAGCAGTACTTC
TRBJ1-4,TRBV30,.,.,CAWSLLNEKLFF,TGTGCCTGGAGTCTATTAAATGAAAAACTGTTTTTT
TRBJ2-2,TRBV7-9,.,.,CASSPQTANTGELFF,TGTGCCAGCAGCCCTCAGACAGCGAACACCGGGGAGCTGTTTTTT
TRBJ1-3,TRBV30,.,.,CACHRDTSGNTIYF,TGTGCCTGTCACAGGGACACCTCTGGAAACACCATATATTTT
TRBJ1-3,TRBV6-5,.,.,CASSYVVLEGNTIYF,TGTGCCAGCAGTTACGTAGTTCTAGAAGGAAACACCATATATTTT
TRBJ2-2,TRBV18,.,.,CASSPLPSGGTGELFF,TGTGCCAGCTCACCACTGCCTTCGGGTGGCACCGGGGAGCTGTTTTTT
TRBJ2-2,TRBV11-3,.,TRBD2,CASSLEGLAGELFF,TGTGCCAGCAGCTTAGAGGGACTAGCCGGGGAGCTGTTTTTT